The 17 T cell receptor beta chains reported below all come from one sample, sequenced in a study of T cell changes during pregnancy in multiple sclerosis. The protocol was immunoSEQ multiplex PCR, while the TCRdb copy is restricted to in-frame clones and leaves out a portion. The sample has roughly 37,000 clones, 92% seen once. Sequenced here: CD8+ T cells from peripheral blood mononuclear cells, sampled before pregnancy. The receptors shown here come from a female donor with multiple sclerosis, enrolled in a pregnancy study.

Only a few counts were recorded for this clone. V gene TRBV7-9 combines with J gene TRBJ1-2, with 8 nucleotides matching TRBD1. The CDR3 length is 13 residues. J was trimmed by 8 bases and V by 4 bases; bases with no gene match: 6. In germline, CDR1 is SEHNR, CDR2 FQNEAQ (reference sequence). In DNA, the CDR3 is TGTGCCAGCAGCTATTCGACAGGGGACGGCTACACCTTC. It yields the protein CASSYSTGDGYTF.

The CDR3 region has the DNA TGTGCCAGCAGTGTCGGCAGGGGGCGCGACGAGCAGTACTTC. The encoded protein is CASSVGRGRDEQYF. The genes are TRBV6-1 and TRBJ2-7, with 8 bases aligning to TRBD1. The germline CDR1 and CDR2 sequences are MNHNS and SASEGT. The ends lost 4 bases at V and 5 bases at J; junction bases unmatched: 7. The CDR3 spans 14 residues.

The chain couples TRBV28 to TRBJ2-3; D remains ambiguous. Trimming took off 3 bases at V and 1 base at J, with 8 bases between the two ends. Per germline, CDR1 MDHEN and CDR2 SYDVKM. CDR3 length: 14 amino acids. This CDR3 reads CASSFTRRTDTQYF. The CDR3 nucleotides read TGTGCCAGCAGTTTTACGAGGCGCACAGATACGCAGTATTTT. The whole variable domain, filled in from reference TRBV28 and TRBJ2-3, reads DVKVTQSSRYLVKRTGEKVFLECVQDMDHENMFWYRQDPGLGLRLIYFSYDVKMKEKGDIPEGYSVSREKKERFSLILESASTNQTSMYLCASSFTRRTDTQYFGPGTRLTVL.

The chain employs TRBV30 and TRBJ2-2, with a tentative D call TRBD2 (6 bases). The CDR3 consists of 18 residues. From germline, CDR1 is GTSNPN and CDR2 SVGIG (reference sequence). V was pared by 0 bases and J by 2 bases, with 19 bases between. CDR3 DNA sequence: TGTGCCTGGAGTGTAGGATACTGGGGGGACCTAAACACCGGGGAGCTGTTTTTT. Translation gives CAWSVGYWGDLNTGELFF.

The V gene is TRBV29-1, the J gene TRBJ1-2; perhaps TRBD1 as D (6 bases). Trimming removed 4 bases from V and 3 bases from J, with 12 bases in between. Germline CDR1 reads SQVTM; CDR2 reads ANQGSEA. The CDR3 is 13 amino acids. The CDR3 bases are TGCAGCGTTGTTCAGGGGAGCGACTATGGCTACACCTTC. Protein product: CSVVQGSDYGYTF.

The chain employs TRBV5-1 and TRBJ2-1, with 12 bases fitting TRBD2. Trimming cost V 1 base and J 8 bases; bases outside gene matches: 10. The germline CDR1 and CDR2 sequences are SGHRS and YFSETQ. CDR3 size: 17 residues. The CDR3 protein is CASSLRGLAGGDHEQFF. CDR3 DNA sequence: TGCGCCAGCAGCTTGCGGGGACTAGCGGGTGGAGACCATGAGCAGTTCTTC.

V and J are TRBV9 and TRBJ1-1; 7 bases align to TRBD1. The CDR3 spans 16 residues. V shed 2 bases and J 1 base; nucleotides not matched to a gene: 8. From germline, CDR1 is SGDLS and CDR2 YYNGEE. In nucleotides, the CDR3 is TGTGCCAGCAGCGTCTCCAGGGACAGCCCGAACACTGAAGCTTTCTTT. Its translation: CASSVSRDSPNTEAFF.

The CDR3 protein is CSVCRENTEAFF. The CDR3 DNA follows: TGCAGCGTTTGTCGGGAAAACACTGAAGCTTTCTTT. V and J are TRBV29-1 and TRBJ1-1; D unresolved. Trimming removed 5 bases from V and 2 bases from J, with 9 bases in between. This CDR3 contains 12 residues. The germline CDR1 and CDR2 sequences are SQVTM and ANQGSEA.

The J gene is TRBJ2-1, the V gene TRBV5-4, with D maybe TRBD2 (5 bases). The V gene lost 4 bases and the J gene lost 5 bases, with 10 bases spanning the gap. CDR1 is SGHNT, CDR2 YYREEE, per germline (reference sequence). The CDR3 length is 13 residues. This CDR3 reads CASSRGAHNEQFF. The CDR3, as DNA: TGTGCCAGCAGCCGGGGAGCTCACAATGAGCAGTTCTTC.

The chain recombines TRBV28 with TRBJ2-5, with 12 bases fitting TRBD1. CDR1 and CDR2 (germline): MDHEN, SYDVKM. CDR3 length: 17 amino acids. With V trimmed by 3 bases and J by 4 bases, 9 bases remained unmatched. For the CDR3, the DNA is TGTGCCAGCAGTTTGGTTCGTGGGACAGGGGGCGTAGAGACCCAGTACTTC. Its translation is CASSLVRGTGGVETQYF. Full variable domain (rest looked up from reference TRBV28 and TRBJ2-5): DVKVTQSSRYLVKRTGEKVFLECVQDMDHENMFWYRQDPGLGLRLIYFSYDVKMKEKGDIPEGYSVSREKKERFSLILESASTNQTSMYLCASSLVRGTGGVETQYFGPGTRLLVL.

The V and J genes are TRBV27 and TRBJ2-6; D is perhaps TRBD2 (6 bases). Germline V gives CDR1 MNHEY, CDR2 SMNVEV (reference sequence). The CDR3 sequence is 14 residues long. Between the trimmed V and J ends, which lost 11 bases and 2 bases, there was a span of 13 bases. As DNA, the CDR3 is TGTGCCGCGGGCGGCGGGACTGGGGCCAACGTCCTGACTTTC. Translation gives CAAGGGTGANVLTF.

CDR3 coding DNA: TGTGCCAGCAGTTTATCGCGGACTAGCAAGGAGTTCTTC. It is translated as CASSLSRTSKEFF. V gene TRBV27 combines with J gene TRBJ2-1, with TRBD2 matching over 8 bases. The V gene's germline CDR1 is MNHEY and CDR2 SMNVEV (reference sequence). This CDR3 is built from 13 residues. Trimming at V came to 0 bases and at J to 14 bases, leaving 6 bases not matched to a gene.

The CDR3 DNA sequence: TGTGCCAGCAGTTTGGGGGGACAGCCCCAGCATTTT. It codes for CASSLGGQPQHF. The V gene is TRBV28, the J gene TRBJ1-5; D possibly corresponds to TRBD1 (5 bases). CDR3 length: 12 residues. Germline values: CDR1 MDHEN, CDR2 SYDVKM. V was pared by 3 bases and J by 7 bases, with 7 bases between.

The V and J genes are TRBV9 and TRBJ2-1, with unresolved D. CDR1 SGDLS and CDR2 YYNGEE come from the germline V gene. V was pared by 0 bases and J by 4 bases, with 8 bases between. The CDR3 loop spans 14 amino acids. CDR3 bases: TGTGCCAGCAGCGTAGGGTACACATACAATGAGCAGTTCTTC. Amino acid sequence: CASSVGYTYNEQFF.

J is TRBJ2-5 and V is TRBV9; 7 nucleotides line up with TRBD2. The CDR3 sequence is 15 residues long. Germline lookup yields CDR1 SGDLS and CDR2 YYNGEE. With V trimmed by 4 bases and J by 5 bases, 11 bases remained unmatched. The CDR3 is CASSPAGWGRETQYF. The CDR3 nucleotides read TGTGCCAGCAGCCCAGCGGGATGGGGCCGGGAGACCCAGTACTTC.

The chain has TRBV4-1 and TRBJ2-7; D gene unclear. V lost 0 bases and J lost 0, with 9 bases in between. Germline V gene sequence: CDR1 MGHRA, CDR2 YSYEKL. The CDR3 totals 15 residues. CDR3 bases: TGCGCCAGCAGCCAAGAACAGCTAAGCTCCTACGAGCAGTACTTC. Amino acids: CASSQEQLSSYEQYF.

The V and J genes are TRBV2 and TRBJ1-3; 9 nucleotides line up with TRBD1. This CDR3 spans 14 amino acids. Germline V gives CDR1 SNHLY, CDR2 FYNNEI. The junction had 4 bases not matched to a gene; V was cut back by 6 bases and J by 4 bases. CDR3 nucleotides: TGTGCCAGCAGGGAGGGGACAGGGGGAAACACCATATATTTT. The encoded protein is CASREGTGGNTIYF.